This TCR beta chain was retrieved from a study of breast tumors, draining lymph nodes, adjacent tissues. Study-level results: Most tumor T cells seemingly derive from lymph node, then expand in tumor. That most tumor T cells come from lymph nodes remained unproven.

V shed 5 bases, J shed 7 bases, and the junction held 11 bases outside the gene matches. The germline gives CDR1 MNHNS, CDR2 SASEGT. The CDR3 contains 15 residues. TCRdb passed the multiplex PCR reads through MiXCR, listing each CDR3 protein once. The data hold 20,000 to 25,000 distinct CDR3 sequences, with approximately 51% observed a single time. This clonotype was seen repeatedly, ten times or more. Its antigen is unknown. The sequence derives from a female donor with breast cancer. Some clones in this sample may be carry-over from other donors' samples. The chain joins TRBV6-1 to TRBJ2-1; 7 bases match TRBD2. The specimen was breast tumor tissue. CDR3 region: CASSLGRAGGNEQFF. CDR3 DNA: TGTGCCAGCAGTCTTGGGCGGGCCGGGGGGAATGAGCAGTTCTTC.